This record concerns one T cell receptor beta chain sequence. No antigen is known for it. Profiled with immunoSEQ multiplex PCR; TCRdb holds only in-frame clones, not every one. The data show about 37,000 clones, roughly 84% seen once. The source of the sample is a study of CD4 T cells in relation to SARS-CoV-2 and coronaviruses. On the study more broadly: PBMCs were cultured with antigen for roughly nine days before TCR beta sequencing. Study-wide points: Each donor contributed either pre-pandemic or post-infection samples, not both.

Germline loops: CDR1 ENHRY, CDR2 SYGVKD. The CDR3 length is 14 residues. V lost 8 bases, J lost 0 bases, and 11 bases lay in between. Naive and memory CD4+ T cells came from enriched cryopreserved PBMCs. For approximately 10 days, around 99,000 sorted CD4+ cells grew with T cell-depleted PBMCs and CEF. The J gene is TRBJ2-1, the V gene TRBV10-3, with D possibly matching TRBD2 (6 bases). Input material: naive CD4+ T cells from PBMCs, cultured in vitro. Sample subset: naive CD4+ T cells isolated by negative enrichment. This receptor was taken from an adult with COVID-19. CDR3 DNA: TGTGCCATCGGACGGGAGAGCTCCTACAATGAGCAGTTCTTC. Its protein product is CAIGRESSYNEQFF.